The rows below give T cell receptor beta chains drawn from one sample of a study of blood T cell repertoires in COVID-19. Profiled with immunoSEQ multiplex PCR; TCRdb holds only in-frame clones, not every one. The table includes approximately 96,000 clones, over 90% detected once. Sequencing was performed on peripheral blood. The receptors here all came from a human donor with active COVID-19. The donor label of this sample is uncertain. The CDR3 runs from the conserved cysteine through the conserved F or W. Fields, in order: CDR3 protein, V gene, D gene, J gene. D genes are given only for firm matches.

CDR3: CATSTGQGRNSPLHF
V: TRBV15
D: TRBD1
J: TRBJ1-6

CDR3: CASSLAGGDPRGYTF
V: TRBV7-2
D: NA
J: TRBJ1-2

CDR3: CASSLTGGAYNEQFF
V: TRBV5-1
D: NA
J: TRBJ2-1

CDR3: CASSRTGDGNTIYF
V: TRBV13
D: TRBD1
J: TRBJ1-3

CDR3: CASRLDRVDGYTF
V: TRBV2
D: TRBD1
J: TRBJ1-2

CDR3: CASSSRVGYGYTF
V: TRBV12-3/TRBV12-4
D: NA
J: TRBJ1-2

CDR3: CASSQDGGGSLDEQYF
V: TRBV4-1
D: NA
J: TRBJ2-7

CDR3: CSVSGTGNYGYTF
V: TRBV29-1
D: TRBD1
J: TRBJ1-2

CDR3: CASSARGVEFF
V: TRBV5-4
D: NA
J: TRBJ2-1

CDR3: CASSQEVGVDSPLHF
V: TRBV4-1
D: NA
J: TRBJ1-6

CDR3: CASKARGRSNSPLHF
V: TRBV27
D: TRBD1
J: TRBJ1-6

CDR3: CASSLGAYTKDSSGANVLTF
V: TRBV7-8
D: NA
J: TRBJ2-6

CDR3: CASSVVTQGTQYF
V: TRBV2
D: NA
J: TRBJ2-5

CDR3: CASSDSATGYNGYTF
V: TRBV6-4
D: TRBD1
J: TRBJ1-2

CDR3: CASRQWTSGSRIRLAKNIQYF
V: TRBV9
D: TRBD2
J: TRBJ2-4

CDR3: CASSLAAGSNQPQHF
V: TRBV5-1
D: NA
J: TRBJ1-5

CDR3: CASNQGLTNEKLFF
V: TRBV28
D: NA
J: TRBJ1-4

CDR3: CASSSTGGYQPQHF
V: TRBV7-2
D: TRBD1
J: TRBJ1-5

CDR3: CASSQASSGAPLGTQYF
V: TRBV3-1/TRBV3-2
D: TRBD2
J: TRBJ2-5

CDR3: CASSPTVGASNQPQHF
V: TRBV5-5
D: NA
J: TRBJ1-5

CDR3: CASAGGSLYEQYF
V: TRBV6-5
D: TRBD2
J: TRBJ2-7

CDR3: CAINDRNQPQHF
V: TRBV28
D: NA
J: TRBJ1-5

CDR3: CASSTQGANTEAFF
V: TRBV11-3
D: TRBD1
J: TRBJ1-1

CDR3: CSVEDKDRDGKLFF
V: TRBV29-1
D: TRBD1
J: TRBJ1-4

CDR3: CASSLTGVLANYQETQYF
V: TRBV6-6
D: NA
J: TRBJ2-5

CDR3: CASSLAGQGQETQYF
V: TRBV28
D: TRBD1
J: TRBJ2-5

CDR3: CASSHSGETQYF
V: TRBV7-8
D: TRBD2
J: TRBJ2-5

CDR3: CASSLLGLAGETQYF
V: TRBV28
D: TRBD2
J: TRBJ2-5

CDR3: CASSPVGGRAGTDTQYF
V: TRBV5-1
D: TRBD1
J: TRBJ2-3

CDR3: CASSSLGLAGLYEQYF
V: TRBV28
D: TRBD2
J: TRBJ2-7

CDR3: CASSAGSGRESYNEQFF
V: TRBV9
D: TRBD2
J: TRBJ2-1

CDR3: CASKSGDYGYTF
V: TRBV3-1/TRBV3-2
D: NA
J: TRBJ1-2

CDR3: CASSFSGNTEAFF
V: TRBV5-1
D: NA
J: TRBJ1-1

CDR3: CASSLSQIGQGTYEQYF
V: TRBV11-2
D: TRBD1
J: TRBJ2-7

CDR3: CASSEFPGTNYGYTF
V: TRBV6-1
D: NA
J: TRBJ1-2

CDR3: CASSLGASGGLGEQFF
V: TRBV5-1
D: TRBD2
J: TRBJ2-1

CDR3: CASSLAAGTPYNEQFF
V: TRBV7-8
D: NA
J: TRBJ2-1

CDR3: CASSTGQSNTGELFF
V: TRBV7-9
D: NA
J: TRBJ2-2

CDR3: CASSLGSGGAFF
V: TRBV7-6
D: TRBD1
J: TRBJ1-1

CDR3: CASSLETGVWSGNTIYF
V: TRBV7-8
D: NA
J: TRBJ1-3

CDR3: CASYPTTQVDYGYTF
V: TRBV5-1
D: NA
J: TRBJ1-2

CDR3: CASIRGAGAFYEQYF
V: TRBV2
D: TRBD2
J: TRBJ2-7